Presented here are 21 T cell receptor beta chains from one specimen sequenced in a study of blood T cell repertoires in COVID-19. Repertoires were generated with immunoSEQ multiplex PCR, while TCRdb's copy carries only in-frame clones and drops some. The sample records about 220,000 clones, less than 85% being singletons. The sequencing input was peripheral blood. The receptors shown here come from a woman over 75 with acute or convalescent COVID-19.

This clone was seen a handful of times. This sequence joins TRBV2 and TRBJ2-3; possible D gene TRBD1, 6 bases. The CDR3 length is 15 residues. Between the trimmed V and J ends, which lost 4 bases and 2 bases, there was a span of 13 bases. Per germline, CDR1 SNHLY and CDR2 FYNNEI. The CDR3 sequence: CASSAFGTNTDTQYF. The CDR3 nucleotides are TGTGCCAGCAGTGCCTTTGGGACAAACACAGATACGCAGTATTTT.

The rearrangement uses TRBV30 and TRBJ1-1; D not certain. Per the germline V gene, CDR1 is GTSNPN and CDR2 is SVGIG (reference sequence). The CDR3 sequence is 13 residues long. V lost 2 bases to trimming and J lost 1 base, with 8 bases between them. In DNA form, the CDR3 reads TGTGCCTGGAGTATAGCCGGGAACACTGAAGCTTTCTTT. Translating gives CAWSIAGNTEAFF.

The chain links TRBV24-1 to TRBJ1-5; 8 bases align to TRBD1. This CDR3 comprises 16 residues. J lost 5 bases, V lost 4 bases, and 9 bases had no gene match. CDR1 is KGHDR, CDR2 SFDVKD, per germline. The CDR3 loop is CATSDRGQGWDQPQHF. The DNA for the CDR3 is TGTGCCACCAGTGACCGCGGACAGGGATGGGATCAGCCCCAGCATTTT.

V is TRBV12-3 or TRBV12-4 and J is TRBJ2-7, with a possible D match to TRBD2 (6 bases). This CDR3 has 13 amino acids. Trimming shortened V by 5 bases and J by 3 bases, and 11 bases separated the two germline ends. The CDR3 spells CASSGGNHYEQYF. CDR3 sequence (DNA): TGTGCCAGCAGTGGAGGGAACCACTACGAGCAGTACTTC.

The chain employs TRBV20-1 and TRBJ1-5; 8 bases align to TRBD1. With 3 bases clipped from V and 3 bases from J, the junction kept 4 bases outside the gene matches. There are 14 residues in the CDR3. Germline loops: CDR1 DFQATT, CDR2 SNEGSKA (reference sequence). The CDR3: CSASPGGSNQPQHF. CDR3 bases: TGCAGTGCTAGTCCAGGGGGCTCCAATCAGCCCCAGCATTTT.

This clone occurred many times. This chain uses TRBV5-1 with TRBJ2-2; possible D gene TRBD1, 5 bases. Trimming shortened V by 5 bases and J by 4 bases, and 15 bases separated the two germline ends. Germline CDR1 reads SGHRS; CDR2 reads YFSETQ. The CDR3 is made up of 15 amino acids. The CDR3 sequence is CASSPRQPPTGELFF. The CDR3 DNA sequence: TGCGCCAGCAGTCCCCGACAGCCTCCCACCGGGGAGCTGTTTTTT.

The rearrangement links TRBV19 to TRBJ1-3; perhaps TRBD1 as D (6 bases). The V gene lost 8 bases and the J gene lost 2 bases, with 13 bases spanning the gap. The germline V gene has CDR1 LNHDA and CDR2 SQIVND (reference sequence). CDR3 length: 14 residues. Written as DNA, the CDR3 is TGTGCCAGTCGTCCCAGGGGTGCTGGAAACACCATATATTTT. It yields the protein CASRPRGAGNTIYF.

A note on this clone: Germline is not matched at one junction end, which may reflect a read error. The chain carries TRBV7-2 and TRBJ2-2, with D possibly TRBD1 on 6 matching bases. The CDR3 length is 14 residues. Germline values: CDR1 SGHTA, CDR2 FQGNSA. CDR3 loop: CASSPTGNAGELFF. The CDR3 DNA sequence: TGTGCCAGCAGCCCAACAGGGAACGCCGGGGAGCTGTTTTTT.

About this clone: The junction departs from germline at one end; a sequencing error may be responsible. The gene calls are TRBV2 and TRBJ1-6, with D unclear. CDR3 length: 14 residues. CDR1 and CDR2 from the germline V gene are SNHLY and FYNNEI. CDR3 residues: CASRAGRDNSSLHF. The CDR3 DNA reads as TGTGCCAGCAGGGCTGGACGGGATAATTCATCCCTCCACTTT.

CDR3 nucleotides: TGTGCCAGCAGCACTAGCGGGGTGGGCTACGAGCAGTACTTC. Encoded protein: CASSTSGVGYEQYF. This chain connects TRBV7-8 to TRBJ2-7, with 10 positions matching TRBD2. The CDR3 consists of 14 residues. Germline V gene data show CDR1 as SGHVS and CDR2 as FQNEAQ. Losses at the gene ends were 5 bases for V and 3 bases for J; bases not matched to a gene: 4.

This clone occurred a few times. CDR3 sequence (DNA): TGTGCCAGCAGCCAAACCAGAGGAGGGGGCAATAACTATGGCTACACCTTC. Its translation is CASSQTRGGGNNYGYTF. V is TRBV3-1 (or the pseudogene TRBV3-2) and J is TRBJ1-2; 7 bases map to TRBD1. This CDR3 spans 17 amino acids. Trimming at V came to 2 bases and at J to 1 base, leaving 10 bases not matched to a gene. Germline CDR1 and CDR2: LGHDT and YNNKEL (reference sequence).

This sequence joins TRBV3-1 (or the pseudogene TRBV3-2) and TRBJ1-5, with D perhaps TRBD1 (6 bases). The V end was cut by 5 bases, the J end by 5 bases, with 16 bases between. The CDR3 loop spans 15 amino acids. The V gene's germline CDR1 is LGHDT and CDR2 YNNKEL (reference sequence). This CDR3 reads CASSALTGPDQPQHF. CDR3 coding DNA: TGTGCCAGCAGCGCCCTAACAGGGCCCGATCAGCCCCAGCATTTT.

The genes are TRBV10-3 and TRBJ1-1, with D possibly matching TRBD1 (6 bases). Trimming removed 6 bases from V and 1 base from J, with 15 bases in between. Germline CDR1 ENHRY, CDR2 SYGVKD. CDR3 size: 15 residues. The CDR3 DNA sequence: TGTGCCATCAGGTCCCCTTCAGGGGAGAACACTGAAGCTTTCTTT. Translating it yields CAIRSPSGENTEAFF.

Here the CDR3 reads CASSDPRTGATTNEKLFF. The CDR3 nucleotides are TGTGCCAGCAGTGACCCAAGGACAGGGGCAACGACTAATGAAAAACTGTTTTTT. The chain carries TRBV6-1 and TRBJ1-4, with 9 bases matching TRBD1. The V segment lost 3 bases and the J segment 2 bases; nucleotides outside the gene matches: 10. The CDR3 extends over 18 amino acids. CDR1 and CDR2 (germline): MNHNS, SASEGT.

The rearrangement links TRBV28 to TRBJ2-3; 14 bases agree with TRBD2. With 7 bases clipped from V and 2 bases from J, the junction kept 14 bases outside the gene matches. Germline V gene data show CDR1 as MDHEN and CDR2 as SYDVKM. CDR3 length: 19 amino acids. The CDR3 DNA sequence: TGTGCCAGCAAGGGGGTCCGCGGGACTAGCGGGGGACCCACAGATACGCAGTATTTT. It yields the protein CASKGVRGTSGGPTDTQYF.

The count of this clone is one. This rearrangement joins TRBV7-8 to TRBJ1-2; 9 positions agree with TRBD1. With 2 bases clipped from V and 6 bases from J, the junction kept 4 bases outside the gene matches. CDR1 is SGHVS and CDR2 is FQNEAQ in the germline V gene. The CDR3 length is 14 residues. CDR3 nucleotides: TGTGCCAGCAGCTTAACTAGGACAGGGGATGGCTACACCTTC. This sequence encodes CASSLTRTGDGYTF. The whole variable domain, filled in from reference TRBV7-8 and TRBJ1-2, reads GAGVSQSPRYKVAKRGQDVALRCDPISGHVSLFWYQQALGQGPEFLTYFQNEAQLDKSGLPSDRFFAERPEGSVSTLKIQRTQQEDSAVYLCASSLTRTGDGYTFGSGTRLTVV.

This sequence joins TRBV2 and TRBJ2-1; 7 bases match TRBD2. Trimming took 7 bases from V and 4 from J; bases not matched to a gene: 7. CDR1 is SNHLY, CDR2 FYNNEI, per germline. This CDR3 spans 14 amino acids. The CDR3 coding sequence is TGTGCCAGCATGGTCGCGGGGGATTACAATGAGCAGTTCTTC. Translation: CASMVAGDYNEQFF.

The genes are TRBV5-1 and TRBJ2-3, with 8 bases fitting TRBD2. The CDR3 spans 15 residues. Germline V gives CDR1 SGHRS, CDR2 YFSETQ. V trimming: 0 bases; J trimming: 5 bases; junction bases outside the gene matches: 5. CDR3 nucleotides: TGCGCCAGCAGCTTGGCGGGGGGGCAGCAAGATACGCAGTATTTT. Protein sequence: CASSLAGGQQDTQYF.

The V call is TRBV25-1, the J call TRBJ2-1; 12 bases align to TRBD2. CDR1 is MGHDK and CDR2 is SYGVNS in the germline V gene. The V gene end was trimmed by 4 bases and the J gene end by 0 bases; junction bases not matched to a gene: 7. CDR3 size: 18 residues. CDR3 bases: TGTGCCAGCAGTGTTCTAGCGGGGGGGGGAAGCTCCTACAATGAGCAGTTCTTC. Protein sequence: CASSVLAGGGSSYNEQFF.

V gene TRBV19 combines with J gene TRBJ2-1, with D possibly being TRBD1 (7 bases). V gave up 4 bases and J gave up 4 bases, with 20 bases separating them. Germline CDR1 and CDR2: LNHDA and SQIVND (reference sequence). The CDR3 totals 17 residues. In DNA form, the CDR3 reads TGTGCCAGTAGTACCGTCCTGACAGGGACTTTATACAATGAGCAGTTCTTC. This gives the protein CASSTVLTGTLYNEQFF.

The chain carries TRBV7-3 and TRBJ1-1; D gene uncertain. The germline V gene encodes CDR1 SGHTA and CDR2 FQGTGA. This CDR3 has 16 amino acids. V was pared by 5 bases and J by 2 bases, with 18 bases between. CDR3 coding DNA: TGTGCCAGCAGCCTCACTGGAGGGCAGCTAAACACTGAAGCTTTCTTT. Residues: CASSLTGGQLNTEAFF.